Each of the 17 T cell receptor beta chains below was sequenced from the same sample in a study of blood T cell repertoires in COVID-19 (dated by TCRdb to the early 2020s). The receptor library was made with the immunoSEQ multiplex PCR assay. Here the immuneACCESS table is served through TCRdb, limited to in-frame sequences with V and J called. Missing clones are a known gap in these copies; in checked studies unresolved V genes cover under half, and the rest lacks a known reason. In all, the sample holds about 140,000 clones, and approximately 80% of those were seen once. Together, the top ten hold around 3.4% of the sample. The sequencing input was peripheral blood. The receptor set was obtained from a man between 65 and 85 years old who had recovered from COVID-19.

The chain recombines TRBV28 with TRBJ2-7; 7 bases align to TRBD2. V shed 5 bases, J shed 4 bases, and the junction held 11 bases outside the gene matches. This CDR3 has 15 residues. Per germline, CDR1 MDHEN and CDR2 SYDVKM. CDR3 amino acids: CASSPSLAEGYEQYF. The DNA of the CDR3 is TGTGCCAGCAGTCCCTCCCTAGCGGAGGGATACGAGCAGTACTTC.

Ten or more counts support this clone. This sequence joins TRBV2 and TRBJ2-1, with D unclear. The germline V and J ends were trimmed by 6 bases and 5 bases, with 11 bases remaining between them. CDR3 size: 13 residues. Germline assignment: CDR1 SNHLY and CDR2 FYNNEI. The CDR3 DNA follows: TGTGCCAGCAGCCTATTAGTGGACAATGAGCAGTTCTTC. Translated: CASSLLVDNEQFF.

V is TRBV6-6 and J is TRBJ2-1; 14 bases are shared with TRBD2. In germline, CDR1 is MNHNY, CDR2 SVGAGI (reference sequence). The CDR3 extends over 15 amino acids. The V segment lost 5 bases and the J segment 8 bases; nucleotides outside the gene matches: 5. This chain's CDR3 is CASSRLAGGPYEQFF. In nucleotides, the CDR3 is TGTGCCAGCAGTCGACTAGCGGGAGGGCCCTATGAGCAGTTCTTC.

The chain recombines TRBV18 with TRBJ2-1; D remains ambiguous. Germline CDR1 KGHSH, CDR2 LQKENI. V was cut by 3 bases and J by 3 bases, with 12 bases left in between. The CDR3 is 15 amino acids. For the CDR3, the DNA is TGTGCCAGCTCACCCTTAGCAGTCGACTACAATGAGCAGTTCTTC. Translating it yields CASSPLAVDYNEQFF.

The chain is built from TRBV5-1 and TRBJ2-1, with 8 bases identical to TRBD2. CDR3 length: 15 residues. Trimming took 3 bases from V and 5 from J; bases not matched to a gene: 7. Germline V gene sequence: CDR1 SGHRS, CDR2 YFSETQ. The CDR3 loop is CASSSLLADNNEQFF. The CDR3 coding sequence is TGCGCCAGCAGCTCTTTACTAGCGGATAACAATGAGCAGTTCTTC.

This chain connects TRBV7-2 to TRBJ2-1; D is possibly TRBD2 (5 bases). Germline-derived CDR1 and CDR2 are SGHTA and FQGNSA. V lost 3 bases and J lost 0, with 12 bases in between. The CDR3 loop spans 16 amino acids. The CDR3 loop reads CASSLRASSSYNEQFF. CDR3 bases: TGTGCCAGCAGCTTGCGGGCCTCGAGCTCCTACAATGAGCAGTTCTTC.

The CDR3 region has the DNA TGTGCCAGCAGCCCAACAGGCCCCTACAATGAGCAGTTCTTC. It encodes CASSPTGPYNEQFF. The V gene is TRBV7-6, the J gene TRBJ2-1, with D possibly being TRBD1 (5 bases). Trimming removed 5 bases at V and 2 bases at J, with 10 bases between. Germline-derived CDR1 and CDR2 are SGHVS and FNYEAQ. This CDR3 contains 14 residues.

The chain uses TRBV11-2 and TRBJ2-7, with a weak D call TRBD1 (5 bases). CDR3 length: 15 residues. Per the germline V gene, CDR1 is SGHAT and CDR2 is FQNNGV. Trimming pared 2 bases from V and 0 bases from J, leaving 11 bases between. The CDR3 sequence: CASSLRLGPSYEQYF. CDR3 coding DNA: TGTGCCAGCAGCTTAAGGCTGGGGCCCTCCTACGAGCAGTACTTC.

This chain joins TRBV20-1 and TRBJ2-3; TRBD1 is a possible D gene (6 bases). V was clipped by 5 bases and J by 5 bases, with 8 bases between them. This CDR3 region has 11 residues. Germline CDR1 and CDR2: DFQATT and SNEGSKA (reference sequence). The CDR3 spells CSAPQGDTQYF. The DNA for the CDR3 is TGCAGTGCTCCACAGGGAGATACGCAGTATTTT.

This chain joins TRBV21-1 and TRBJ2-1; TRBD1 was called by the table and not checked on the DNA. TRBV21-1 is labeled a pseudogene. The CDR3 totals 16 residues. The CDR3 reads CASGYSDIWQTDEQFF. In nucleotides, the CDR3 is TGTGCCAGCGGATATTCGGACATTTGGCAAACAGATGAGCAGTTCTTC.

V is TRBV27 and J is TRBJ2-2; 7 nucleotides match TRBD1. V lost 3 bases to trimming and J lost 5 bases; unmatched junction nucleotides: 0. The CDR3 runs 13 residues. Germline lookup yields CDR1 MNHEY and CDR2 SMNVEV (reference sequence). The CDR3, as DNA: TGTGCCAGCAGTTTGACAGGGACCGGGGAGCTGTTTTTT. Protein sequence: CASSLTGTGELFF.

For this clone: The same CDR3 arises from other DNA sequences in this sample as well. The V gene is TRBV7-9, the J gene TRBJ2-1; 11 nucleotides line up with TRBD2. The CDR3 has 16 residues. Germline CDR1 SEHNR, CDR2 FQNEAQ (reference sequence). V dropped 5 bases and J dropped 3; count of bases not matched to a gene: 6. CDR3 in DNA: TGTGCCAGCAGCCCCCCCGGGACTAGCGGCTACAATGAGCAGTTCTTC. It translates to CASSPPGTSGYNEQFF.

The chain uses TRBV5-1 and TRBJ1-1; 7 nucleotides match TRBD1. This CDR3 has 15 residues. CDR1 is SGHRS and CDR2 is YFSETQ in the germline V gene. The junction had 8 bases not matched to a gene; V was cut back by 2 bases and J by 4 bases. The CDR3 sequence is CASSLTPDRPTEAFF. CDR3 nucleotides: TGCGCCAGCAGCTTAACACCGGACAGGCCCACTGAAGCTTTCTTT.

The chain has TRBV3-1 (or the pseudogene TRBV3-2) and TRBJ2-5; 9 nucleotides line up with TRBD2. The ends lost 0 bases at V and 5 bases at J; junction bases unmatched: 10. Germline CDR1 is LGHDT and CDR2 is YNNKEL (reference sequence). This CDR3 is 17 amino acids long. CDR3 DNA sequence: TGTGCCAGCAGCCAAGATCCCCTGGCGGGAGGGCCGGAGACCCAGTACTTC. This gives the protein CASSQDPLAGGPETQYF.

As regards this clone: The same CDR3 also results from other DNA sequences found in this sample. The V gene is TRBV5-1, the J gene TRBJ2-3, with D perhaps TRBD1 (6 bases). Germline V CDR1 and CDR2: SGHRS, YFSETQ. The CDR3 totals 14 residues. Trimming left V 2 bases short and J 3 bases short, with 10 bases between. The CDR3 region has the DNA TGCGCCAGCAGCTTAACAGGGTCGACAGATACGCAGTATTTT. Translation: CASSLTGSTDTQYF.

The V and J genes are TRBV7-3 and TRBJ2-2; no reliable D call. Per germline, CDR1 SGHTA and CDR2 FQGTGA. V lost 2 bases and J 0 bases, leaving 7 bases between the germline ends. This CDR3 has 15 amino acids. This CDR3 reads CASSLVSANTGELFF. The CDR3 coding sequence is TGTGCCAGCAGCTTAGTCTCCGCGAACACCGGGGAGCTGTTTTTT.

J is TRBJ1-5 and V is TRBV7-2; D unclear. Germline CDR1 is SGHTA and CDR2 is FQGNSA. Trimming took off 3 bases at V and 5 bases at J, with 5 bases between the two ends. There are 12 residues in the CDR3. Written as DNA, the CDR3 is TGTGCCAGCAGCTTGTTCGATCAGCCCCAGCATTTT. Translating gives CASSLFDQPQHF.